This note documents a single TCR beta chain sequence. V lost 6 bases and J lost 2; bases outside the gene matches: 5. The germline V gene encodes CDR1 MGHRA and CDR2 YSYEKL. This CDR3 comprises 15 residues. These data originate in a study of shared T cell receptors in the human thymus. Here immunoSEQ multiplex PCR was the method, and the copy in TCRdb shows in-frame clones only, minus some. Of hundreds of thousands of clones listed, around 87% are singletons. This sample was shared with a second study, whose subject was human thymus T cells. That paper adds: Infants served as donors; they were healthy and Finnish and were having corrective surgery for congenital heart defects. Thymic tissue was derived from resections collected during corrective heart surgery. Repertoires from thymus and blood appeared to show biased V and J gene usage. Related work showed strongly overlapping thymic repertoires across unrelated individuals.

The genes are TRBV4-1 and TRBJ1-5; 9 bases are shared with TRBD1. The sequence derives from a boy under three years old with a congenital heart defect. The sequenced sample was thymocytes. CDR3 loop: CASRRDREGNQPQHF. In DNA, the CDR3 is TGCGCCAGCAGACGGGACAGGGAGGGCAATCAGCCCCAGCATTTT.